This T cell receptor (beta chain) was recovered during a study of T cells in Graves' hyperthyroidism and ophthalmopathy. Findings and caveats of the study: The model identified upcoming ophthalmopathy a median about six months ahead of onset.

Amplified TCR beta CDR3 regions derived from RNA transcripts. The TCR CDR3 was amplified in a first-round RT-PCR using the HTBI primer set. TCRdb recomputed calls from the multiplex PCR reads with MiXCR, one row per CDR3 protein. Among a few hundred thousand distinct CDR3 sequences, 15% were seen once, and the ten largest hold 30% to 35%. Remarks on this clonotype: Its antigen is still unknown.

For Graves' hyperthyroidism to be stable, ophthalmopathy could not progress within 18 months. Aged 18 to 65, the patients had hyperthyroidism that was newly diagnosed and had lasted under 2 months. Reasons for excluding patients were uncontrolled infection, other autoimmune disease, pregnancy or lactation. The TCR comes from a woman in her 30s with Graves' hyperthyroidism. Sequencing used blood.

In DNA, the CDR3 is TGTGCCAGCAGGGGACTAGCGGGAGGAGGCAATGAGCAGTTCTTC. The encoded protein is CASRGLAGGGNEQFF. The chain combines TRBV6-2 or TRBV6-3 with TRBJ2-1, with 15 bases fitting TRBD2. The CDR3 contains 15 residues. Per germline, CDR1 MNHEY and CDR2 SVGEGT. V was clipped by 6 bases and J by 6 bases; unmatched bases: 3.